The rows below give T cell receptor beta chains drawn from one sample of a study of tumor-infiltrating lymphocytes in primary liver carcinoma. TCRdb recomputed calls from the multiplex PCR reads with MiXCR, one row per CDR3 protein. The sample holds tens of thousands of distinct CDR3 sequences; 70% to 75% are singletons and the top ten take roughly 13%. Sequencing was done on a sample of liver tumor tissue from sampling region 4. These receptors came from an older woman with primary liver carcinoma and hepatitis B virus infection. The CDR3 runs from the conserved cysteine through the conserved F or W. D genes are given only for firm matches. Expanded clones are given a class, and other clones once, few, many or no size at all.

d_gene: NA
len: 15
abundance: NA
j_gene: TRBJ2-5
v_gene: TRBV11-3
CDR3nt: TGTGCCAGCAGCTTAGACGGAGGGCCAAGGGAGACCCAGTACTTC
CDR3aa: CASSLDGGPRETQYF

d_gene: NA
len: 14
abundance: many
j_gene: TRBJ2-1
v_gene: TRBV6-4
CDR3nt: TGTGCCAGCAGTGAGGGGGCGGCCTACAATGAGCAGTTCTTC
CDR3aa: CASSEGAAYNEQFF

d_gene: TRBD1
len: 15
abundance: NA
j_gene: TRBJ2-7
v_gene: TRBV7-9
CDR3nt: TGCGCCGGCAGCGTCGGGACAGGGGACTCCTACGAGCAGTACTTC
CDR3aa: CAGSVGTGDSYEQYF

d_gene: NA
len: 13
abundance: many
j_gene: TRBJ1-4
v_gene: TRBV6-5
CDR3nt: TGTGCCAGCAGTTTGAATGGGAATGAAAAACTGTTTTTT
CDR3aa: CASSLNGNEKLFF

d_gene: NA
len: 15
abundance: NA
j_gene: TRBJ1-2
v_gene: TRBV6-5
CDR3nt: TGTGCCAGCAGTTACTCATCAGACGAAGCAGATGGCTACACCTTC
CDR3aa: CASSYSSDEADGYTF

d_gene: NA
len: 13
abundance: many
j_gene: TRBJ1-1
v_gene: TRBV1
CDR3nt: TGCACCAGCAGCCAATTTTTGAACACTGAAGCTTTCTTT
CDR3aa: CTSSQFLNTEAFF

d_gene: NA
len: 13
abundance: NA
j_gene: TRBJ2-2
v_gene: TRBV11-2
CDR3nt: TGTGCCATCAGCTTAGATAGGACTGGTGAGCTCTTTTTT
CDR3aa: CAISLDRTGELFF

d_gene: TRBD2
len: 15
abundance: many
j_gene: TRBJ2-7
v_gene: TRBV5-4
CDR3nt: TGTGCCAGCAGGGCCGGGACTAGCGGCAACTACGAGCAGTACTTC
CDR3aa: CASRAGTSGNYEQYF

d_gene: TRBD1
len: 13
abundance: many
j_gene: TRBJ2-4
v_gene: TRBV29-1
CDR3nt: TGCAGCGTCGGACAGGGGATGACCAACATTCAGTACTTC
CDR3aa: CSVGQGMTNIQYF

d_gene: TRBD2
len: 16
abundance: many
j_gene: TRBJ2-5
v_gene: TRBV29-1
CDR3nt: TGCAGCGTTGACGGCTGGGGGACTAGCGGGCAAGAGACCCAGTACTTC
CDR3aa: CSVDGWGTSGQETQYF

d_gene: TRBD2
len: 17
abundance: many
j_gene: TRBJ2-7
v_gene: TRBV12-3/TRBV12-4
CDR3nt: TGTGCCAGCAGTGCCCCCGGGACTAGAGATCCCTCCTACGAGCAGTACTTC
CDR3aa: CASSAPGTRDPSYEQYF

d_gene: NA
len: 11
abundance: NA
j_gene: TRBJ2-2
v_gene: TRBV27
CDR3nt: TGTGCCAATAGTTTATCCGGGGAGCTGTTTTTT
CDR3aa: CANSLSGELFF

d_gene: NA
len: 15
abundance: NA
j_gene: TRBJ2-1
v_gene: TRBV4-1
CDR3nt: TGCGTTAGCAGCCAAGATTCGGCAGGATACCTTGAGCAGTTCTTC
CDR3aa: CVSSQDSAGYLEQFF

d_gene: TRBD2
len: 15
abundance: few
j_gene: TRBJ2-3
v_gene: TRBV11-2
CDR3nt: TGTGCCAGCGGCTTAGGAGCGGGAGGCACAGATACGCAGTATTTT
CDR3aa: CASGLGAGGTDTQYF

d_gene: NA
len: 14
abundance: NA
j_gene: TRBJ2-2
v_gene: TRBV7-8
CDR3nt: TGTGCCAGCAGCTTAACGGTAGACATCGGGGAGTTGTTTTTT
CDR3aa: CASSLTVDIGELFF

d_gene: NA
len: 12
abundance: NA
j_gene: TRBJ1-2
v_gene: TRBV12-3/TRBV12-4
CDR3nt: TGTGCCAGCAGTTTGAGAGCTTGGGGCTACGCCTTT
CDR3aa: CASSLRAWGYAF

d_gene: NA
len: 15
abundance: NA
j_gene: TRBJ2-7
v_gene: TRBV6-5
CDR3nt: TGTACCAGCAGCCTTGACGGGTTGGTCCCCTACGAGCAGTACTTC
CDR3aa: CTSSLDGLVPYEQYF

d_gene: TRBD1
len: 17
abundance: NA
j_gene: TRBJ1-4
v_gene: TRBV29-1
CDR3nt: TGCAGTATTGAAGATGAGGGGCCGGGACAGCGGAATGAAAAACTGTTTTTT
CDR3aa: CSIEDEGPGQRNEKLFF

d_gene: TRBD2
len: 17
abundance: NA
j_gene: TRBJ2-5
v_gene: TRBV5-4
CDR3nt: TGTGCCAGTAGCTTGACAAGGACTAGCGGGAGCATCGAGACCCTATACTTC
CDR3aa: CASSLTRTSGSIETLYF

d_gene: NA
len: 16
abundance: NA
j_gene: TRBJ1-3
v_gene: TRBV7-9
CDR3nt: TGTGCCAGCAGCCCGAGGGCCGCAGCCGCCGTAAACACCATATATTTT
CDR3aa: CASSPRAAAAVNTIYF

d_gene: NA
len: 15
abundance: NA
j_gene: TRBJ1-2
v_gene: TRBV29-1
CDR3nt: TGCAGCGCGTGGGAATCTGGACAGCCAAACTATGGCTACACCTTC
CDR3aa: CSAWESGQPNYGYTF

d_gene: TRBD1
len: 15
abundance: many
j_gene: TRBJ2-7
v_gene: TRBV5-1
CDR3nt: TGCGCCAGCAGCTTGGAGTCGGGACAGGGTTACGAGCAGTACTTC
CDR3aa: CASSLESGQGYEQYF

d_gene: NA
len: 15
abundance: NA
j_gene: TRBJ1-5
v_gene: TRBV6-5
CDR3nt: TGTGCCAGCAGTTACTCCGGATGGGGTAGTCAGCCCCAGCATTTT
CDR3aa: CASSYSGWGSQPQHF

d_gene: TRBD1
len: 15
abundance: NA
j_gene: TRBJ1-6
v_gene: TRBV28
CDR3nt: TGTGGCAGCAGTCATGGGACAGTTGGAAATTCACAGCTCCACTTT
CDR3aa: CGSSHGTVGNSQLHF

d_gene: NA
len: 14
abundance: NA
j_gene: TRBJ2-1
v_gene: TRBV29-1
CDR3nt: TGTAGGGTTGGACCGGTAGGATCCGGCAATGAGCAGTTCTTC
CDR3aa: CRVGPVGSGNEQFF

d_gene: NA
len: 16
abundance: once
j_gene: TRBJ2-1
v_gene: TRBV11-2
CDR3nt: TGTGCTAGCAGCGTAGGGCGGATGAGCTCCTACAATGAGCAGTTCTTC
CDR3aa: CASSVGRMSSYNEQFF

d_gene: TRBD1
len: 17
abundance: NA
j_gene: TRBJ1-3
v_gene: TRBV28
CDR3nt: TGTGCCAGCAGTGACTCGTCCAGGGGGCTGACGGGAAACACCATATATTTT
CDR3aa: CASSDSSRGLTGNTIYF

d_gene: NA
len: 13
abundance: NA
j_gene: TRBJ1-4
v_gene: TRBV15
CDR3nt: TGTGCCACCAGCGGGACCTTGGGGGAAAAACTGTTTTTT
CDR3aa: CATSGTLGEKLFF

d_gene: TRBD2
len: 15
abundance: NA
j_gene: TRBJ2-1
v_gene: TRBV11-3
CDR3nt: TGTCCCAGCAACCCTCGGGGTAGCGGGAGCAATGAGCAGTTCTTC
CDR3aa: CPSNPRGSGSNEQFF

d_gene: NA
len: 13
abundance: NA
j_gene: TRBJ1-1
v_gene: TRBV24-1
CDR3nt: TGTGCCACCAGCTTGGGACGGGGCACTGAAGCTTTCTTT
CDR3aa: CATSLGRGTEAFF

d_gene: TRBD2
len: 16
abundance: NA
j_gene: TRBJ2-1
v_gene: TRBV11-3
CDR3nt: TGTGCCAGCAGCTTAGGAACTAGCGGGAGCGGGGGGGAGCAGTTCTTC
CDR3aa: CASSLGTSGSGGEQFF

d_gene: TRBD1
len: 15
abundance: NA
j_gene: TRBJ2-1
v_gene: TRBV6-1
CDR3nt: TGTGCCAGCAGTGAAAAGGACAGGGCCCCCAACGAGCAGTTCTTC
CDR3aa: CASSEKDRAPNEQFF

d_gene: NA
len: 16
abundance: NA
j_gene: TRBJ1-3
v_gene: TRBV6-6
CDR3nt: TGTGCCAGCAGTTACATGGGGCCCCGATCTGGAAACATCATATATTTT
CDR3aa: CASSYMGPRSGNIIYF

d_gene: TRBD2
len: 15
abundance: NA
j_gene: TRBJ2-7
v_gene: TRBV11-2
CDR3nt: TGTGCCAGCAGCTTAGTCCCGGGAGGGGCCTACGAGCAGTATTTC
CDR3aa: CASSLVPGGAYEQYF

d_gene: TRBD1
len: 16
abundance: many
j_gene: TRBJ1-5
v_gene: TRBV6-1
CDR3nt: TGTGCCAGCAGAGAGGGACAGGTTTATAGCAATCAGCCCCAGCATTTT
CDR3aa: CASREGQVYSNQPQHF

d_gene: NA
len: 13
abundance: many
j_gene: TRBJ2-3
v_gene: TRBV6-1
CDR3nt: TGTGCCACCAGACAGGGGACTAGGCCCATCCAGAATTTT
CDR3aa: CATRQGTRPIQNF

d_gene: NA
len: 12
abundance: NA
j_gene: TRBJ2-3
v_gene: TRBV2
CDR3nt: TGTGCCTGCAGTACGGGGCCAGATACGCAGTATTTT
CDR3aa: CACSTGPDTQYF

d_gene: NA
len: 15
abundance: NA
j_gene: TRBJ2-7
v_gene: TRBV6-5
CDR3nt: TGTGCCAGCAGTTACTCGGATTCAGCTAGCAAGGAACAGTACTTC
CDR3aa: CASSYSDSASKEQYF

d_gene: TRBD1
len: 13
abundance: many
j_gene: TRBJ1-2
v_gene: TRBV6-5
CDR3nt: TGTGCCAGCAGTTCCGACAGGGTTTATGGCTACACCTTC
CDR3aa: CASSSDRVYGYTF

d_gene: NA
len: 13
abundance: NA
j_gene: TRBJ2-1
v_gene: TRBV12-5
CDR3nt: TGTGCAAGTGGTTTGGGTAGGGGATATGAGCAGCCCTTC
CDR3aa: CASGLGRGYEQPF

d_gene: TRBD1
len: 15
abundance: NA
j_gene: TRBJ2-7
v_gene: TRBV30
CDR3nt: TGTGCCTCGACCCTCCGGGACAGGAGGCTTTACGAGCAGTACTTC
CDR3aa: CASTLRDRRLYEQYF

d_gene: TRBD2
len: 16
abundance: many
j_gene: TRBJ2-3
v_gene: TRBV6-4
CDR3nt: TGTGCCAGCAGTGGGGCAGCGGGAGAGAGCACAGATACGCAGTATTTT
CDR3aa: CASSGAAGESTDTQYF

d_gene: NA
len: 14
abundance: NA
j_gene: TRBJ1-1
v_gene: TRBV11-2
CDR3nt: TGTGCCAGCAGCTTATCCCGGACTAGCACTGAAGCTTCCTTT
CDR3aa: CASSLSRTSTEASF

d_gene: NA
len: 15
abundance: NA
j_gene: TRBJ1-5
v_gene: TRBV12-3/TRBV12-4
CDR3nt: TGTGCTAGCAGCCTCGGCGTATCAAATGGCCAGCCCCAGCATTTT
CDR3aa: CASSLGVSNGQPQHF

d_gene: TRBD1
len: 14
abundance: NA
j_gene: TRBJ2-7
v_gene: TRBV29-1
CDR3nt: TGCAACGCAACCGGGACAGGGAGCTTCTACGAGCAGTACTTC
CDR3aa: CNATGTGSFYEQYF

d_gene: NA
len: 12
abundance: NA
j_gene: TRBJ1-1
v_gene: TRBV6-1
CDR3nt: TGTGCCAGCAGTGCAGGGCCCACTGAAACTTTCTTT
CDR3aa: CASSAGPTETFF

d_gene: NA
len: 14
abundance: NA
j_gene: TRBJ2-5
v_gene: TRBV20-1
CDR3nt: TGCAGTGCGGATCAGGGGCTAGCCCAAGAGACCCAGTACTTC
CDR3aa: CSADQGLAQETQYF

d_gene: NA
len: 13
abundance: NA
j_gene: TRBJ1-1
v_gene: TRBV29-1
CDR3nt: TGCAGCGTTGACAAGACCTCGGGTACTGAAGCTTTCTTT
CDR3aa: CSVDKTSGTEAFF

d_gene: NA
len: 16
abundance: NA
j_gene: TRBJ2-5
v_gene: TRBV7-9
CDR3nt: TGTGCCAGCAGCTCCCCCCTTAACGGGAACCAAGAGACCCAGTACTTC
CDR3aa: CASSSPLNGNQETQYF

d_gene: TRBD1
len: 17
abundance: NA
j_gene: TRBJ2-6
v_gene: TRBV9
CDR3nt: TGCGCCAGCAGCGCTGGACAGGGCTACTCTGGGGCCAATGTCCTGACTTTC
CDR3aa: CASSAGQGYSGANVLTF

d_gene: NA
len: 15
abundance: medium-sized
j_gene: TRBJ1-1
v_gene: TRBV6-1
CDR3nt: TGTGCCAGCAGGGGAAAGACAGTGGGGAACACTGAAGCTTTCTTT
CDR3aa: CASRGKTVGNTEAFF

d_gene: NA
len: 15
abundance: many
j_gene: TRBJ2-1
v_gene: TRBV10-2
CDR3nt: TGCGCCAGCAGTGAAGGAGAAGCGGCTTACAATGAGCAGTTCTTC
CDR3aa: CASSEGEAAYNEQFF

d_gene: TRBD2
len: 16
abundance: NA
j_gene: TRBJ2-1
v_gene: TRBV4-1
CDR3nt: TGCGCCAACAGCCCGAAAGCGGGAGGGTTTTGCAATGAGCAGTTCTTC
CDR3aa: CANSPKAGGFCNEQFF

d_gene: TRBD2
len: 18
abundance: NA
j_gene: TRBJ2-5
v_gene: TRBV4-1
CDR3nt: TGCGCCAGCGGCCGAGAGAAATGGGGAACTAGCGGGGAGGAGACCCAGTACTTC
CDR3aa: CASGREKWGTSGEETQYF

d_gene: TRBD1
len: 15
abundance: many
j_gene: TRBJ1-1
v_gene: TRBV7-8
CDR3nt: TGTGCCAGCAGCTTAGGGACAGGGGAGGCCACTGAAGCTTTCTTT
CDR3aa: CASSLGTGEATEAFF

d_gene: NA
len: 15
abundance: NA
j_gene: TRBJ2-7
v_gene: TRBV6-6
CDR3nt: TGTACCAGCAGAAGTTCCGCAGGGATCTCCTACGAGCAGTACTTC
CDR3aa: CTSRSSAGISYEQYF

d_gene: NA
len: 16
abundance: NA
j_gene: TRBJ2-3
v_gene: TRBV4-2
CDR3nt: TGTGCCAACAGCCAAGTGGAAGGAGGGCGCACAGATACGCAGTATTTT
CDR3aa: CANSQVEGGRTDTQYF

d_gene: NA
len: 14
abundance: NA
j_gene: TRBJ1-2
v_gene: TRBV11-3
CDR3nt: TGTGCCAGCAGCTCAGCGGCGGTTCTAGATGGCTACACCTTC
CDR3aa: CASSSAAVLDGYTF

d_gene: NA
len: 13
abundance: NA
j_gene: TRBJ2-1
v_gene: TRBV29-1
CDR3nt: TGCAGCGTTGAGTCAGCCGACTACAATGAGCAGTTCTTC
CDR3aa: CSVESADYNEQFF